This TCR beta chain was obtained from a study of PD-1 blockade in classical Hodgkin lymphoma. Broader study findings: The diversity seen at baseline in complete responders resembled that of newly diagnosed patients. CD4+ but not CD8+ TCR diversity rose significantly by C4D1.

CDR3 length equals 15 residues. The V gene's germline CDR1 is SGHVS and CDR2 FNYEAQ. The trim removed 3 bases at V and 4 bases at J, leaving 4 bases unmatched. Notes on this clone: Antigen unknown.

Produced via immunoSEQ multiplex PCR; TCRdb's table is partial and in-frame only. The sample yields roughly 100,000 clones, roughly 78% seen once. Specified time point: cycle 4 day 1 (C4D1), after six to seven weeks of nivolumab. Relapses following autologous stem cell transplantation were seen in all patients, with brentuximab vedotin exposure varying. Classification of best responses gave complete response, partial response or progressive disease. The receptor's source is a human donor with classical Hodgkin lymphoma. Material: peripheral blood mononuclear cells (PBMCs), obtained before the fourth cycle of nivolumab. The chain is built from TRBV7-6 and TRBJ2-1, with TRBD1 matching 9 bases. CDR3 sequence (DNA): TGTGCCAGCAGCTTCCCGGGACAGGGTTACAATGAGCAGTTCTTC. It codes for CASSFPGQGYNEQFF.